The present entry profiles one T cell receptor beta chain with its context. Its target is unknown. This may arise from a read error, as a much more abundant clone is one base away. Quantitative barcoded 5'-RACE was used to prepare TCR beta libraries. MiXCR, run by TCRdb on the 5' RACE reads, gives a single entry per CDR3 protein. The sample lists approximately 150,000 distinct CDR3 sequences, roughly a third occurring once. Trimming removed 4 bases at V and 3 bases at J, with 4 bases between. CDR3 size: 11 residues. The germline V gene encodes CDR1 SGHRS and CDR2 YFSETQ. The sample originates from a study of CD8 T cells in ankylosing spondylitis. Study outcomes and limitations: Some motif variants were previously reported in reactive arthritis synovial fluid and blood. Typical of ankylosing spondylitis blood, it appeared, was a TCR beta motif of under 10 highly homologous variants. Clones linked with disease were CD8+ and fairly uncommon in the peripheral blood.

The chain links TRBV5-1 to TRBJ2-5; D is unresolved. The sequence was collected from a male donor with ankylosing spondylitis. Sequenced material: synovial fluid, either unsorted or a sorted T cell fraction (not recorded which). CDR3 sequence: CASSTEETQYF. Here the CDR3 DNA reads TGCGCCAGCAGCACCGAAGAGACCCAGTACTTC. Full variable domain (remainder filled in from reference TRBV5-1 and TRBJ2-5): KAGVTQTPRYLIKTRGQQVTLSCSPISGHRSVSWYQQTPGQGLQFLFEYFSETQRNKGNFPGRFSGRQFSNSRSEMNVSTLELGDSALYLCASSTEETQYFGPGTRLLVL.